The 16 T cell receptor beta chains in this list originate from one sample, sequenced in a study of cytomegalovirus exposure and HLA in healthy donors. PCR was performed using 60 Vbeta and 13 Jbeta primers. TCRdb keeps only in-frame clones here, not all; method: immunoSEQ multiplex PCR. Among about 140,000 clones listed, roughly a tenth were seen once. Sequencing used PBMCs. The receptor set was obtained from a male donor in good health and CMV-seronegative.

This chain uses TRBV28 with TRBJ2-4, with TRBD1 as a possible D gene (7 bases). The germline V gene encodes CDR1 MDHEN and CDR2 SYDVKM. Trimming removed 7 bases from V and 3 bases from J, with 22 bases in between. This CDR3 contains 17 residues. The CDR3 bases are TGTGCCAGCAATACCCCCTCGGAGGGGGCCGGCAAAAACATTCAGTACTTC. This translates into CASNTPSEGAGKNIQYF. The variable domain in full, completed from reference TRBV28 and TRBJ2-4, reads DVKVTQSSRYLVKRTGEKVFLECVQDMDHENMFWYRQDPGLGLRLIYFSYDVKMKEKGDIPEGYSVSREKKERFSLILESASTNQTSMYLCASNTPSEGAGKNIQYFGAGTRLSVL.

This clone was recorded a few times. V usage is TRBV19 and J usage is TRBJ2-3, with 8 bases identical to TRBD1. The V gene end was trimmed by 4 bases and the J gene end by 0 bases; junction bases not matched to a gene: 9. The CDR3 is 17 residues long. Germline V gene data show CDR1 as LNHDA and CDR2 as SQIVND (reference sequence). The CDR3 sequence is CASSTLSRTGSTDTQYF. For the CDR3, the DNA is TGTGCCAGTAGTACCTTATCCCGGACAGGGAGCACAGATACGCAGTATTTT.

The rearrangement joins TRBV27 to TRBJ1-1, with 8 bases identical to TRBD1. Germline V gene sequence: CDR1 MNHEY, CDR2 SMNVEV (reference sequence). J gave up 3 bases and V 4 bases, and 7 bases lay outside the gene matches. This CDR3 comprises 15 residues. The CDR3 is CASSSLGQGDTEAFF. The DNA for the CDR3 is TGTGCCAGCAGTTCCTTAGGACAGGGAGACACTGAAGCTTTCTTT.

The rearrangement links TRBV5-1 to TRBJ2-7; D is uncertain. Germline V CDR1 and CDR2: SGHRS, YFSETQ. The CDR3 consists of 13 residues. V was trimmed by 2 bases and J by 5 bases, leaving 11 bases between them. The CDR3 is CASSLDSPHEQYF. DNA for the CDR3: TGCGCCAGCAGCTTAGACTCCCCCCACGAGCAGTACTTC.

This clone was counted a few times. The chain couples TRBV15 to TRBJ2-3; possible D gene TRBD2, 6 bases. Germline V CDR1 and CDR2: LNHNV, YYDKDF (reference sequence). The CDR3 sequence is 16 residues long. V dropped 3 bases and J dropped 1 base, with 14 bases sitting between them. CDR3 nucleotides: TGTGCCACCAGCAGTCGCACGGGACTCGGCACAGATACGCAGTATTTT. Amino acid sequence: CATSSRTGLGTDTQYF.

The chain uses TRBV5-5 and TRBJ1-4, with D perhaps matching TRBD1 (5 bases). Looked up from germline, CDR1 is SGHKS and CDR2 is YYEKEE (reference sequence). The CDR3 extends over 15 amino acids. V was clipped by 1 base and J by 3 bases, with 10 bases between them. CDR3: CASSLRGLPNEKLFF. Here the CDR3 DNA reads TGTGCCAGCAGCTTGAGGGGCCTCCCTAATGAAAAACTGTTTTTT.

In this sample, this clone turned up a few times. The chain recombines TRBV19 with TRBJ2-7; the D gene is possibly TRBD1 (6 bases). The CDR3 runs 12 residues. Trimming removed 7 bases from V and 6 bases from J, with 13 bases in between. Germline loops: CDR1 LNHDA, CDR2 SQIVND (reference sequence). DNA of the CDR3: TGTGCCAGTATATCGCAGGGGAGCGAGCAGTACTTC. Translated: CASISQGSEQYF. Variable domain in full (rest from reference TRBV19 and TRBJ2-7): DGGITQSPKYLFRKEGQNVTLSCEQNLNHDAMYWYRQDPGQGLRLIYYSQIVNDFQKGDIAEGYSVSREKKESFPLTVTSAQKNPTAFYLCASISQGSEQYFGPGTRLTVT.

The chain employs TRBV7-2 and TRBJ1-3, with 7 bases fitting TRBD1. The V segment lost 3 bases and the J segment 9 bases; nucleotides outside the gene matches: 14. Germline assignment: CDR1 SGHTA and CDR2 FQGNSA. This CDR3 has 16 residues. The DNA of the CDR3 is TGTGCCAGCAGCTTTGAGGGGGCGCGTCGGCTTCTCACCATATATTTT. It yields the protein CASSFEGARRLLTIYF.

The chain employs TRBV27 and TRBJ1-5; no firm D call. Germline lookup yields CDR1 MNHEY and CDR2 SMNVEV (reference sequence). Trimming cost V 8 bases and J 5 bases, with 13 bases left between them. The CDR3 spans 13 residues. CDR3 DNA sequence: TGTGCCAGCGGTACCGGGATGTATCAGCCCCAGCATTTT. It is translated as CASGTGMYQPQHF.

A few counts support this clone. V usage is TRBV19 and J usage is TRBJ2-1; D is unclear. Germline lookup yields CDR1 LNHDA and CDR2 SQIVND (reference sequence). V dropped 7 bases and J dropped 7 bases, with 8 bases sitting between them. The CDR3 consists of 11 residues. The CDR3 protein is CASTHGNEQFF. The DNA for the CDR3 is TGTGCCAGTACCCACGGGAATGAGCAGTTCTTC.

This clone was counted between two and nine times. The chain is built from TRBV5-1 and TRBJ2-7; D not resolved. The germline V gene has CDR1 SGHRS and CDR2 YFSETQ. Deletions cut 2 bases from V and 0 bases from J, with 6 bases between. The CDR3 spans 13 residues. Here the CDR3 DNA reads TGCGCCAGCAGCTTTTCTGTCTCCTACGAGCAGTACTTC. Translating gives CASSFSVSYEQYF.

This clone was counted only a few times. The chain has TRBV28 and TRBJ1-5; 7 bases are a match to TRBD1. Germline V gives CDR1 MDHEN, CDR2 SYDVKM. The V and J ends lost 4 bases and 0 bases, in that order; junction bases with no gene match: 9. This CDR3 contains 17 residues. In DNA form, the CDR3 reads TGTGCCAGCAGTTCCCCGCCAGGGGGAAATAGCAATCAGCCCCAGCATTTT. Translation gives CASSSPPGGNSNQPQHF.

In its sample, this clone was seen a few times. The CDR3: CASSLAQGREGDTQYF. Written as DNA, the CDR3 is TGCGCCAGCAGCTTGGCGCAGGGAAGGGAGGGAGATACGCAGTATTTT. The rearrangement joins TRBV5-1 to TRBJ2-3; the match to TRBD2 covers 7 bases. CDR1 is SGHRS and CDR2 is YFSETQ in the germline V gene. The CDR3 extends over 16 amino acids. V shed 0 bases and J 5 bases; nucleotides not matched to a gene: 9. The whole variable domain, remainder taken from reference TRBV5-1 and TRBJ2-3, is KAGVTQTPRYLIKTRGQQVTLSCSPISGHRSVSWYQQTPGQGLQFLFEYFSETQRNKGNFPGRFSGRQFSNSRSEMNVSTLELGDSALYLCASSLAQGREGDTQYFGPGTRLTVL.

This clone has only a few counts. This rearrangement joins TRBV5-5 to TRBJ2-4, with a tentative D call TRBD2 (5 bases). Between the trimmed V and J ends, which lost 4 bases and 0 bases, there was a span of 11 bases. The CDR3 length is 15 residues. The germline CDR1 and CDR2 sequences are SGHKS and YYEKEE (reference sequence). CDR3 DNA: TGTGCCAGCAGCACCCTCGGGGTAGCCAAAAACATTCAGTACTTC. Translation gives CASSTLGVAKNIQYF.

This clone has only a few counts. This chain joins TRBV5-1 and TRBJ2-1; weak D call: TRBD2 (6 bases). Germline CDR1 reads SGHRS; CDR2 reads YFSETQ. The CDR3 is made up of 17 amino acids. Trimming took 0 bases from V and 4 from J, leaving 17 bases between them. CDR3 nucleotides: TGCGCCAGCAGCTTGGTAGGCGGGGCCCGGGAGTACAATGAGCAGTTCTTC. Amino acids: CASSLVGGAREYNEQFF.

This clone showed up just a few times. V gene TRBV10-2 combines with J gene TRBJ2-7; 8 bases are a match to TRBD2. J was trimmed by 3 bases and V by 3 bases; bases with no gene match: 4. CDR1 and CDR2 (germline): WSHSY, SAAADI. This CDR3 is 14 amino acids long. Here the CDR3 reads CASSDTSGSYEQYF. As DNA, the CDR3 is TGCGCCAGCAGTGATACAAGCGGGAGCTACGAGCAGTACTTC.